This TCR beta chain was captured in a study of T cells after yellow fever vaccination (dated by TCRdb to between 2019 and 2020). With respect to the entire study: The SMART-Seq v4 Ultra Low Input RNA kit was used to prepare libraries from fractions with low cell numbers. To track T-cell clones before and after primary and booster YFV17D yellow fever vaccination, bulk TCR alpha and beta repertoires were sequenced longitudinally. Two healthy male donors, one aged 18 to 29 and one aged 30 to 39 years, were included in the cohort. Blood was drawn at multiple timepoints before and after primary and secondary immunization, with bulk PBMC replicates and cell subsets isolated.

TCR cDNA was synthesized by 5'RACE template switching, through which a universal primer site and unique molecular identifiers were introduced. Priming for cDNA synthesis came from both the TCR alpha and TCR beta constant segments. Library amplification involved two PCR steps, and the second step added sample barcodes and sequencing adapters. Sequencing of libraries was performed on Illumina HiSeq 2500 (2x100 bp) or NovaSeq (2x150 bp). On the study's bioinformatics: Reads were demultiplexed and collapsed into UMI consensus sequences with MIGEC, and V(D)J alignment was performed with MiXCR. Clonotypes responding to the vaccine were identified with edgeR on replicate PBMC samples, with the criteria of FDR below 0.01 and a log2 fold change above 5 up to day 15. CD4 or CD8 identity was assigned to each bulk clonotype according to whether the clonotype was present at higher abundance in the sequenced CD4 repertoire or the sequenced CD8 repertoire. The raw public data were reprocessed by TCRdb itself: fastp quality trimming at Q25, MiXCR clonotype calling, in-frame beta chains only. One record per CDR3 amino acid sequence lists the most common genes and DNA. What appears here as the V and J calls and clone size reflects TCRdb's work, not the paper's. The sample profile shows approximately 600,000 distinct CDR3 sequences; more than 9% of them were found once. The ten largest clones add up to 15% of the sample.

Reading the label with the study, this specimen's treatment or condition is: live attenuated yellow fever vaccine strain. At each blood-draw timepoint, two biological replicates of bulk PBMCs were collected. A standard Ficoll-Paque protocol was used to isolate PBMCs from peripheral blood. TriZol was used to extract RNA from bulk PBMCs, from CD4 and CD8 fractions, and from dextramer-positive and dextramer-negative fractions. With regard to this clonotype: What this receptor recognizes is not known. No base quality information exists; no much larger clone differs at one position.

CDR1 and CDR2 are drawn from the germline V gene (reference sequence): DFQATT, SNEGSKA. Trimming costs V 2 bases and J 5 bases, and their ends lie 21 bases apart. Inclusive of the bounding cysteine and phenylalanine, the CDR3 is 17 residues long. Only CDR3 DNA is held: 51 bases, read in frame from base 1. The paper as a whole reports these results and caveats: The study included only two donors, which limits how far the findings can be generalized. The secondary T-cell response was found to be weaker but faster than the primary response, with a peak reached on day 5 rather than on day 15. A small fraction of clonotypes showed up in both the CD4 and CD8 compartments, probably as a result of convergent recombination. Most clones expanded after primary vaccination were re-detected after the booster (96% of CD4 and around 88% of CD8), suggesting broad memory maintenance. Computational filtering was required because FACS-sorted repertoires could contain abundant contaminating clonotypes from the bulk population.

The chain is made from TRBV20-1 and TRBJ2-2; possibly the D gene is TRBD1, per 6 matching bases. The receptor was derived from a man aged 25 to 40 who received the YFV17D yellow fever vaccine. Sequencing was performed on PBMCs, taken on the day of the yellow fever booster vaccination. The CDR3 loop reads CSARPTGRSLSTGELFF. The nucleotide sequence reads as follows: TGCAGTGCTAGACCGACAGGCCGCTCCCTAAGTACCGGGGAGCTGTTTTTT.